Given below is one TCR beta chain in context. No antigen is known for it. No quality values exist for individual bases; no much larger clone is one base distant. In Seattle, one collaborating source enrolled patients while the infection was active and tracked those patients longitudinally over the course of disease. Each collaborating institution followed its own protocols to collect whole blood in K2EDTA tubes. For TCRbeta analysis, collaborator samples were shipped as frozen whole blood, as isolated PBMCs, or as DNA extracted from either sample type. CDR1 and CDR2, per the germline V gene (reference sequence), are LGHDT and YNNKEL. V is pared back by 1 base and J by 10 bases, with 19 bases lying between the germline termini. The CDR3 measures 15 amino acids from cysteine to phenylalanine. Only the CDR3 portion is preserved as DNA: 45 bases, with reading frame beginning at the first base. This entry is derived from a study of blood T cell repertoires in COVID-19 (TCRdb year 2020). The study in broad terms: Samples covering the acute and convalescent phases of COVID-19 were provided by collaborators in the United States, Italy and Spain. HLA class I and class II types, where available, came from metadata supplied by the sample provider rather than from assay-based typing. The material from the prospective study consisted of cDNA or gDNA derived from T cells, B-cell-depleted T cells, or PBMCs. The sample metadata nearly always contained a de-identified subject ID, COVID-19 status, age in years and sex. The repertoires were made available in a free public database intended to serve as a resource for research on the immune response to SARS-CoV-2. Samples came from the ongoing ImmuneRACE study (first 160 participants) plus 1,254 subjects from 6 global collaborators. Subjects who had been exposed to COVID-19, were actively infected with it, or had recovered from it provided the deeply sampled blood TCRbeta repertoires that made up the dataset.

The study at large found these results: The amount of clinical and demographic metadata varied by source and participant and was provided uncurated.

TCRbeta CDR3 regions were amplified from genomic DNA using the immunoSEQ Assay, a bias-controlled multiplex PCR. The study's own analysis went as follows. Nucleated cell counts per sample were estimated from amplification of reference gene primers within the assay. Sequence reads were collapsed and filtered to measure the absolute abundance of every unique TCRbeta CDR3 rearrangement. For each sample, productive Simpson clonality was calculated as the square root of Simpson's diversity index over productive rearrangements. TCRdb retrieved this table from immuneACCESS and kept in-frame rearrangements only. Not all clones are present; in checked studies, unresolved V genes account for under half, and no reason is known for the remainder. V, J and clone size were drawn from that table, and D and trimming were deduced from the DNA. The sample table lists a few hundred thousand clones, 90% of them with a count of one. Around 2.3% of the sample belongs to the ten largest clones.

Sequenced material: peripheral blood. This TCR was recovered from a woman aged 55 to 70 with COVID-19, enrolled during active disease. The chain links TRBV3-1 (or the pseudogene TRBV3-2) with TRBJ1-1; TRBD1 is possibly the D segment (5 matching bases). The DNA reads TGTGCCAGCAGCCAAGTCCCTAACAGGAGGGATCTAGCTTTCTTT. Translated, this gives CASSQVPNRRDLAFF.